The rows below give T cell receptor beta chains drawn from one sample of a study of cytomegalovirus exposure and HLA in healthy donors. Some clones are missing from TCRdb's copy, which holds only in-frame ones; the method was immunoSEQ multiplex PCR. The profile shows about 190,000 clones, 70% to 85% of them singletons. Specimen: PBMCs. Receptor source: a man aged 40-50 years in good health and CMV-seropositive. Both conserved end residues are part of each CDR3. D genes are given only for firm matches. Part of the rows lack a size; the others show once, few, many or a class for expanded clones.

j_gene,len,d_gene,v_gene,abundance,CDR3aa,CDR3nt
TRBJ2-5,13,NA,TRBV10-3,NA,CAISVEGSETQYF,TGTGCCATCAGTGTTGAGGGATCAGAGACCCAGTACTTC
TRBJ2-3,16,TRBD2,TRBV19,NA,CASSVTSGHPTDTQYF,TGTGCCAGTAGTGTGACTAGCGGGCACCCCACAGATACGCAGTATTTT
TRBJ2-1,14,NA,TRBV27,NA,CASSLARSYNEQFF,TGTGCCAGCAGCTTGGCCCGCTCCTACAATGAGCAGTTCTTC
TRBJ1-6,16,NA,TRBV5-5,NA,CASSLGPSSYNSPLHF,TGTGCCAGCAGCTTGGGCCCTAGCTCCTATAATTCACCCCTCCACTTT
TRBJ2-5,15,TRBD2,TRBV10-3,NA,CAISKGTSGVETQYF,TGTGCCATCAGTAAGGGCACTAGCGGGGTGGAGACCCAGTACTTC
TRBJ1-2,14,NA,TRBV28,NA,CASMRGRDVYGYTF,TGTGCCAGCATGCGGGGGAGGGACGTATATGGCTACACCTTC
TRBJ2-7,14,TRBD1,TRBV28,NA,CASRRTGRTYEQYF,TGTGCCAGCAGGCGGACAGGGCGGACCTACGAGCAGTACTTC
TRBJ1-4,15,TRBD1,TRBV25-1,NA,CASSEFGTGNEKLFF,TGTGCCAGCAGTGAATTCGGGACAGGAAATGAAAAACTGTTTTTT
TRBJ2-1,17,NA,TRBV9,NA,CASSVGQGPPTYNEQFF,TGTGCCAGCAGCGTAGGGCAGGGGCCCCCCACCTACAATGAGCAGTTCTTC
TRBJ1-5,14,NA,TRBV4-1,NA,CASSQPGQNQPQHF,TGCGCCAGCAGCCAACCGGGACAAAATCAGCCCCAGCATTTT
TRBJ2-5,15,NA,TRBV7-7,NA,CASSPGGAGKETQYF,TGTGCCAGCAGCCCCGGTGGGGCAGGAAAAGAGACCCAGTACTTC
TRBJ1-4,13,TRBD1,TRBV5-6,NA,CASSFTGGEKLFF,TGTGCCAGCAGCTTCACAGGGGGCGAAAAACTGTTTTTT
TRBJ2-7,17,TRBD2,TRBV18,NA,CASSPPTYSGANYEQYF,TGTGCCAGCTCACCACCGACCTATAGCGGGGCCAACTACGAGCAGTACTTC
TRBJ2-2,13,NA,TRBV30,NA,CAWSKQSTGELFF,TGTGCCTGGAGTAAACAAAGTACCGGGGAGCTGTTTTTT
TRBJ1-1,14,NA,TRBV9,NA,CASSVAGGYTEAFF,TGTGCCAGCAGCGTAGCGGGGGGGTACACTGAAGCTTTCTTT
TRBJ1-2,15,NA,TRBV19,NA,CASSIQTGPNYGYTF,TGTGCCAGTAGTATCCAAACAGGGCCTAACTATGGCTACACCTTC
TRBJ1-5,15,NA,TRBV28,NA,CASSLSDNFNQPQHF,TGTGCCAGCAGTTTATCTGACAACTTCAATCAGCCCCAGCATTTT
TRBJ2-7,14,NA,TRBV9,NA,CASGGPGGSYEQYF,TGTGCCAGCGGGGGGCCAGGCGGGAGCTACGAGCAGTACTTC
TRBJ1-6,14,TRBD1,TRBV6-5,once,CASSSDRDNSPLHF,TGTGCCAGCAGTTCGGACAGGGATAATTCACCCCTCCACTTT
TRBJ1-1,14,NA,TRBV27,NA,CASSSRTANTEAFF,TGTGCCAGCAGTTCTAGGACAGCGAACACTGAAGCTTTCTTT
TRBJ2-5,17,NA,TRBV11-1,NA,CASSPGQRGTEEETQYF,TGTGCCAGCAGCCCCGGACAGCGGGGTACGGAGGAAGAGACCCAGTACTTC
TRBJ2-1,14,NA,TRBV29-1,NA,CSVQNRGGQEAQFF,TGCAGCGTTCAAAACAGGGGAGGACAAGAGGCCCAGTTCTTC
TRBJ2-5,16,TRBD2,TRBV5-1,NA,CASSLSSTSRQETQYF,TGCGCCAGCAGCTTGTCATCGACTAGCAGACAAGAGACCCAGTACTTC
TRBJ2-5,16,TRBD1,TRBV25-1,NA,CASSAMNRGSKETQYF,TGTGCCAGCAGTGCGATGAACAGGGGATCTAAAGAGACCCAGTACTTC
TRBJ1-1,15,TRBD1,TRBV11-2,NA,CASSPRTGLNTEAFF,TGTGCCAGCAGCCCGCGGACAGGACTGAACACTGAAGCTTTCTTT
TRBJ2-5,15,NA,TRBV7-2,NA,CASSLGGGVVETQYF,TGTGCCAGCAGCTTGGGAGGGGGAGTAGTGGAGACCCAGTACTTC
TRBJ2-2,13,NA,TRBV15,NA,CATSAPGSGELFF,TGTGCCACCAGCGCCCCAGGGTCCGGGGAGCTGTTTTTT
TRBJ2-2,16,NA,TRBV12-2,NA,CASRLTPDKNTGELFF,TGTGCAAGTCGCCTCACCCCGGACAAGAACACCGGGGAGCTGTTTTTT
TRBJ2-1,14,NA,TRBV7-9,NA,CASRRGSGDNEQFF,TGTGCCAGCAGGAGGGGTTCGGGGGACAATGAGCAGTTCTTC
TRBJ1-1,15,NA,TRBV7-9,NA,CSSRVLTAMNTEAFF,TGTTCCAGCAGGGTCCTCACAGCTATGAACACTGAAGCTTTCTTT
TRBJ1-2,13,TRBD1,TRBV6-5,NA,CASSATGRYGYTF,TGTGCCAGCAGTGCGACAGGGAGGTATGGCTACACCTTC
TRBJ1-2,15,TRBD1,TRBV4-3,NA,CASSQDRAGGIGYTF,TGCGCCAGCAGCCAAGATAGGGCAGGGGGGATCGGCTACACCTTC
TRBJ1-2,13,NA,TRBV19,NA,CASSIGPGYGYTF,TGTGCCAGTAGTATAGGTCCCGGGTATGGCTACACCTTC
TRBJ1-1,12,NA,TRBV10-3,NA,CAISDRPIEAFF,TGTGCCATCAGTGATCGCCCTATTGAAGCTTTCTTT
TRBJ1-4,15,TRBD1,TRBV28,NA,CASSLPTGGVEKLFF,TGTGCCAGCAGTCTACCCACAGGGGGCGTTGAAAAACTGTTTTTT
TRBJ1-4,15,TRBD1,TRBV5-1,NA,CASSLEGQGQEKLFF,TGCGCCAGCAGCTTGGAGGGACAGGGACAGGAAAAACTGTTTTTT
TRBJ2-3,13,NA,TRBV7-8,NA,CASSPPRVDTQYF,TGTGCCAGCAGCCCTCCCCGAGTAGATACGCAGTATTTT